This T cell receptor (beta chain) was recorded in a study of blood T cell repertoires in COVID-19. At the level of the study: Researchers got acute and convalescent COVID-19 samples from the United States, Italy and Spain. In each case, the material was cDNA or gDNA derived from T cells, B-cell-depleted T cells, or PBMCs.

Clones were sequenced by immunoSEQ multiplex PCR, and TCRdb holds only the in-frame ones, with some missing. The data contain 140,000 or so clones, 65% to 90% of them seen just once; the ten biggest clones take up 7% to 10%. V lost 6 bases and J lost 4; bases outside the gene matches: 7. The CDR3 has 14 amino acids. Germline V CDR1 and CDR2: MNHEY, SVGAGI. This TCR came from a human donor in a cohort sampled during active COVID-19. The rearrangement links TRBV6-5 to TRBJ2-7; 9 bases are shared with TRBD1. The material sequenced was peripheral blood. CDR3 in amino acids: CASSATDRGYEQYF. CDR3 bases: TGTGCCAGCAGCGCTACCGACAGGGGGTACGAGCAGTACTTC.